This T cell receptor beta chain was captured in a study of shared clonotypes between healthy human individuals. General study results and limits: Naive CD4 clonotypes overlapped across a few donors at about 5%.

The sample holds a few counts of this clone. Its antigen is currently unknown. The CDR3 is 15 residues long. V was trimmed by 6 bases and J by 3 bases, leaving 15 bases between them. Per the germline V gene, CDR1 is KGHSH and CDR2 is LQKENI. Clones were read by immunoSEQ multiplex PCR, and TCRdb kept only the in-frame ones, dropping some. The data hold around 200,000 clones, with approximately 92% observed a single time. The sequence came from a woman in her twenties or thirties in good health. Specimen: naive CD4+ T cells sorted from blood. Documented subset: CD45RA+ positively selected. V usage is TRBV18 and J usage is TRBJ1-5; maybe TRBD1 (6 bases). DNA for the CDR3: TGTGCCAGCTCCGAGATAACAGGGATCAATCAGCCCCAGCATTTT. As protein: CASSEITGINQPQHF.